These T cell receptor beta chains were read from a single sample in a study of spatial heterogeneity in lung cancer. A single record per CDR3 protein comes from TCRdb applying MiXCR to the 5' RACE reads. The sample has 10,000 to 15,000 distinct CDR3 sequences; around 5% are singletons. Specimen: lung tumor tissue, collected at surgery. All receptors come from a male donor with early-stage non-small cell lung cancer. Each CDR3 is given with its conserved first and last residue. The D gene is left open where the match is weak. Clone size is shown for a subset of rows, as once, few, many or a class of expanded clone.

clone size: many; D gene: -; V gene: TRBV5-1; J gene: TRBJ2-1; CDR3 protein: CASSLYAGPYNEQFF; CDR3 DNA: TGCGCCAGCAGCTTGTATGCGGGGCCCTACAATGAGCAGTTCTTC
clone size: many; D gene: -; V gene: TRBV25-1; J gene: TRBJ1-1; CDR3 protein: CASSDYRQMNTEAFF; CDR3 DNA: TGTGCCAGCAGTGATTACCGACAGATGAACACTGAAGCTTTCTTT
clone size: many; D gene: TRBD1; V gene: TRBV20-1; J gene: TRBJ1-2; CDR3 protein: CSARSTGFDGYTF; CDR3 DNA: TGCAGTGCCCGTTCGACAGGGTTTGACGGCTACACCTTC
clone size: many; D gene: -; V gene: TRBV7-9; J gene: TRBJ1-1; CDR3 protein: CASSSGGEREAFF; CDR3 DNA: TGTGCCAGCAGCTCCGGCGGGGAACGAGAAGCTTTCTTT
clone size: many; D gene: TRBD1; V gene: TRBV4-1; J gene: TRBJ2-1; CDR3 protein: CASSQGPGQGAREQFF; CDR3 DNA: TGCGCCAGCAGCCAAGGACCGGGACAGGGGGCAAGGGAGCAGTTCTTC
clone size: -; D gene: TRBD1; V gene: TRBV6-2/TRBV6-3; J gene: TRBJ1-2; CDR3 protein: CASSHTGDPFYGYTF; CDR3 DNA: TGTGCCAGCAGCCATACAGGGGACCCCTTCTATGGCTACACCTTC
clone size: many; D gene: TRBD1; V gene: TRBV7-2; J gene: TRBJ1-1; CDR3 protein: CASSSPWTGVSTEAFF; CDR3 DNA: TGTGCCAGCAGCTCCCCCTGGACAGGGGTGAGCACTGAAGCTTTCTTT
clone size: many; D gene: -; V gene: TRBV15; J gene: TRBJ2-3; CDR3 protein: CATSRDALPTDTQYF; CDR3 DNA: TGTGCCACCAGCAGAGATGCCCTGCCCACAGATACGCAGTATTTT
clone size: many; D gene: -; V gene: TRBV6-5; J gene: TRBJ1-3; CDR3 protein: CASSYSSGLSGNTIYF; CDR3 DNA: TGTGCCAGCAGTTACTCGTCAGGGCTGTCTGGAAACACCATATATTTT
clone size: many; D gene: -; V gene: TRBV7-8; J gene: TRBJ2-3; CDR3 protein: CASSFLQGPTDTQYF; CDR3 DNA: TGTGCCAGCAGCTTTTTGCAGGGGCCCACAGATACGCAGTATTTT
clone size: medium-sized; D gene: -; V gene: TRBV7-2; J gene: TRBJ2-2; CDR3 protein: CASSKTPGIGELFF; CDR3 DNA: TGTGCCAGCAGCAAAACGCCAGGGATCGGGGAGCTGTTTTTT
clone size: many; D gene: -; V gene: TRBV7-9; J gene: TRBJ2-5; CDR3 protein: CASSLGLDPGETQYF; CDR3 DNA: TGTGCCAGCAGCTTAGGACTAGATCCTGGGGAGACCCAGTACTTC
clone size: many; D gene: -; V gene: TRBV18; J gene: TRBJ2-7; CDR3 protein: CASSPSVPAVEQYF; CDR3 DNA: TGTGCCAGCTCACCATCAGTCCCGGCGGTCGAGCAGTACTTC
clone size: many; D gene: TRBD1; V gene: TRBV6-6; J gene: TRBJ2-1; CDR3 protein: CASSYGYRGVF; CDR3 DNA: TGTGCCAGCAGTTACGGATACAGGGGGGTCTTC
clone size: many; D gene: -; V gene: TRBV28; J gene: TRBJ1-2; CDR3 protein: CASSLGPRGYTF; CDR3 DNA: TGTGCCAGCAGTTTAGGGCCTAGAGGCTACACCTTC
clone size: medium-sized; D gene: -; V gene: TRBV6-5; J gene: TRBJ1-2; CDR3 protein: CASRPGHANYGYTF; CDR3 DNA: TGTGCCAGCAGACCGGGACACGCTAACTATGGCTACACCTTC
clone size: many; D gene: -; V gene: TRBV4-3; J gene: TRBJ1-5; CDR3 protein: CASSQDLDQPQHF; CDR3 DNA: TGCGCCAGCAGCCAAGATTTGGATCAGCCCCAGCATTTT
clone size: few; D gene: -; V gene: TRBV29-1; J gene: TRBJ2-3; CDR3 protein: CSANQGGGPTDTQYF; CDR3 DNA: TGCAGCGCCAACCAAGGGGGGGGCCCCACAGATACGCAGTATTTT
clone size: many; D gene: -; V gene: TRBV7-2; J gene: TRBJ1-1; CDR3 protein: CASSRTGGAGTEAFF; CDR3 DNA: TGTGCCAGCAGCCGCACCGGGGGGGCGGGCACTGAAGCTTTCTTT
clone size: many; D gene: TRBD2; V gene: TRBV12-3/TRBV12-4; J gene: TRBJ2-1; CDR3 protein: CASSPSALWASGSNDEQFF; CDR3 DNA: TGTGCCAGCAGCCCATCGGCTCTTTGGGCTAGCGGGAGTAATGATGAGCAGTTCTTC
clone size: few; D gene: TRBD1; V gene: TRBV6-5; J gene: TRBJ2-2; CDR3 protein: CASTRGTASNTGELFF; CDR3 DNA: TGTGCCAGCACCAGAGGGACAGCTTCGAACACCGGGGAGCTGTTTTTT
clone size: many; D gene: -; V gene: TRBV10-3; J gene: TRBJ2-1; CDR3 protein: CAISDSTSSDEQFF; CDR3 DNA: TGTGCCATCAGTGACTCCACTAGCTCCGATGAGCAGTTCTTC
clone size: many; D gene: -; V gene: TRBV6-2/TRBV6-3; J gene: TRBJ1-2; CDR3 protein: CASSSWDVQGYTF; CDR3 DNA: TGTGCCAGCAGTTCCTGGGACGTACAAGGCTACACCTTC
clone size: many; D gene: -; V gene: TRBV27; J gene: TRBJ2-1; CDR3 protein: CASSLVGGRQNEQFF; CDR3 DNA: TGTGCCAGCAGTTTGGTTGGGGGAAGGCAAAATGAGCAGTTCTTC
clone size: medium-sized; D gene: TRBD1; V gene: TRBV7-2; J gene: TRBJ1-2; CDR3 protein: CASSLAAQGQGAKGYTF; CDR3 DNA: TGTGCCAGCAGCTTAGCGGCCCAGGGACAGGGGGCTAAAGGCTACACCTTC